This TCR beta chain was recovered during a study of read filtering for tumor transcriptome and immune sequencing. Background on the study: About 8 patients were R-ISS I, about 16 were R-ISS II, about seven were R-ISS III.

Molecular barcoded adaptors covering alpha/delta and beta/gamma chains were used on approximately 400 ng RNA. TCRdb redid the calling of the reads with MiXCR, one entry per CDR3 protein. The data hold more than 35,000 distinct CDR3 sequences, with 12% observed a single time. Study-wide points: The sorted CD138-negative fraction was a mixed bone marrow immune population, not purified T cells.

This clonotype was found many times. The target antigen is unknown. Per the germline V gene, CDR1 is SNHLY and CDR2 is FYNNEI. Trimming took off 8 bases at V and 4 bases at J, with 11 bases between the two ends. The CDR3 has 13 residues. The sequencing sample was made of a population of CD138-negative cells sorted from bone marrow. The chain combines TRBV2 with TRBJ1-4, with D possibly matching TRBD1 (6 bases). The TCR sequence derives from a donor at least 40 years old with multiple myeloma. The CDR3 DNA sequence: TGTGCCAGCTCCGGGACACGTAATGAAAAACTGTTTTTT. This sequence encodes CASSGTRNEKLFF.